Each of the 9 T cell receptor beta chains below was sequenced from the same sample in a study of neurological immune-mediated disorders. TCRdb re-analysed the 5' RACE reads in MiXCR, keeping a single row per CDR3 protein. This table has tens of thousands of distinct CDR3 sequences, 4% appearing once. The material sequenced was CD4+ T cells from blood. The receptor source for this set is a middle-aged woman with multiple sclerosis.

This clonotype has at least ten counts. The chain is built from TRBV3-1 and TRBJ2-5, with no clear D. Germline CDR1 LGHDT, CDR2 YNNKEL (reference sequence). The V end lost 2 bases, the J end lost 4 bases, and 8 bases lay between the germline ends. The CDR3 sequence is 13 residues long. The CDR3 here is CASSQSVPETQYF. The CDR3 region has the DNA TGTGCCAGCAGCCAATCCGTTCCAGAGACCCAGTACTTC.

At least ten counts were recorded for this clonotype. The chain uses TRBV7-9 and TRBJ2-7, with TRBD1 identical over 8 bases. V lost 5 bases to trimming and J lost 4 bases; unmatched junction nucleotides: 10. The CDR3 extends over 15 amino acids. Germline CDR1 SEHNR, CDR2 FQNEAQ (reference sequence). CDR3 in amino acids: CASSGTGPSYYEQYF. CDR3 nucleotide sequence: TGTGCCAGCAGCGGGACAGGTCCATCCTATTACGAGCAGTACTTC. Looking up the rest from reference TRBV7-9 and TRBJ2-7 gives the full variable domain: DTGVSQNPRHKITKRGQNVTFRCDPISEHNRLYWYRQTLGQGPEFLTYFQNEAQLEKSRLLSDRFSAERPKGSFSTLEIQRTEQGDSAMYLCASSGTGPSYYEQYFGPGTRLTVT.

In its sample, this clonotype was seen a few times. The J gene is TRBJ2-2, the V gene TRBV6-2 or TRBV6-3, with TRBD1 as a possible D gene (7 bases). The CDR3 consists of 17 residues. V was pared by 8 bases and J by 4 bases, with 23 bases between. The V gene's germline CDR1 is MNHEY and CDR2 SVGEGT. In nucleotides, the CDR3 is TGTGCCAGCCAGGGGGGCTCTGGACTGGGTTCCACCGGGGAGCTGTTTTTT. This gives the protein CASQGGSGLGSTGELFF.

This clonotype has a count of ten or more. The chain uses TRBV20-1 and TRBJ2-2, with D unclear. The germline CDR1 and CDR2 sequences are DFQATT and SNEGSKA (reference sequence). The V and J ends lost 6 bases and 4 bases respectively, with 9 bases between them. This CDR3 is built from 12 residues. The CDR3 sequence is CSAPRRTGELFF. In DNA form, the CDR3 reads TGCAGTGCCCCAAGGCGCACCGGGGAGCTGTTTTTT.

This clonotype was observed at least ten times. The rearrangement uses TRBV5-1 and TRBJ2-5; 9 bases map to TRBD1. With 4 bases clipped from V and 5 bases from J, the junction kept 9 bases outside the gene matches. The germline V gene has CDR1 SGHRS and CDR2 YFSETQ. This CDR3 is 15 amino acids long. The CDR3 coding sequence is TGCGCCAGCAGCGCAGGACAGGGGCCGGGCGAGACCCAGTACTTC. Its protein product is CASSAGQGPGETQYF.

This clonotype occurred many times. This CDR3 reads CAIQTRAMDTEAFF. The CDR3 coding sequence is TGTGCCATCCAGACCCGGGCGATGGACACTGAAGCTTTCTTT. The V and J genes are TRBV10-3 and TRBJ1-1; D is undetermined. The CDR3 has 14 amino acids. Trimming cost V 8 bases and J 3 bases, with 16 bases left between them. Germline V gives CDR1 ENHRY, CDR2 SYGVKD.

This clonotype was seen ten or more times. The chain employs TRBV5-1 and TRBJ2-1; the match to TRBD2 covers 9 bases. CDR3 length: 15 amino acids. Germline values: CDR1 SGHRS, CDR2 YFSETQ. V was clipped by 7 bases and J by 7 bases; unmatched bases: 12. The CDR3 here is CASAIPGLAGNEQFF. Here the CDR3 DNA reads TGCGCCAGCGCTATTCCGGGACTAGCTGGGAATGAGCAGTTCTTC.

The V and J genes are TRBV6-5 and TRBJ1-1; no clear D. Per the germline V gene, CDR1 is MNHEY and CDR2 is SVGAGI. V lost 0 bases, J lost 1 base, and 9 bases lay in between. The CDR3 sequence is 15 residues long. CDR3 nucleotide sequence: TGTGCCAGCAGTTACTCGTATAACCAGAACACTGAAGCTTTCTTT. Translated: CASSYSYNQNTEAFF.

This clonotype was counted ten times or more. The chain couples TRBV20-1 to TRBJ1-1; D possibly corresponds to TRBD1 (6 bases). This CDR3 is 13 amino acids long. V lost 4 bases, J lost 4 bases, and 13 bases lay in between. Per germline, CDR1 DFQATT and CDR2 SNEGSKA (reference sequence). For the CDR3, the DNA is TGCAGTGCTACCACAGGGAAGGGCACTGAAGCTTTCTTT. This sequence encodes CSATTGKGTEAFF.